The TCR beta chain under discussion was sequenced for a study of shared clonotypes between healthy human individuals. Using immunoSEQ multiplex PCR, the repertoire was profiled, and TCRdb retains in-frame clones only, with some absent. The data hold about 1 million clones, with around 76% observed a single time. CDR3 length: 13 residues. Germline CDR1 and CDR2: GTSNPN and SVGIG (reference sequence). V gave up 0 bases and J gave up 8 bases, with 13 bases separating them. The TCR sequence derives from a man aged 18 to 30 in good health. The chain recombines TRBV30 with TRBJ1-2; no clear D gene. Sequences were obtained from memory CD4+ T cells sorted from blood. This sample's subset: CD45RA-negative fraction. CDR3 sequence (DNA): TGTGCCTGGAGTGTACAACCCCCAGCGGGCTACACCTTC. Amino acid sequence: CAWSVQPPAGYTF.